The clone carrying this T cell receptor beta chain was detected only a few times. The antigen is undetermined. The source of the sample is a study of blood T cells in healthy people across ages. General study findings and limits: As age increased, TCR beta diversity per million T cells fell in a roughly linear fashion. There was no known CMV status for donors, so expanded clonotype changes were possibly confounded.

A second roughly 7 to 11 cycle PCR used barcoded and J-beta primers. TCRdb called the 5' RACE reads again in MiXCR, with one record for every CDR3 protein. The data contain just under 550,000 distinct CDR3 sequences, approximately 25% of them seen just once; the ten biggest clones take up just over 8.5%. The V and J ends lost 7 bases and 5 bases, in that order; junction bases with no gene match: 5. Per germline, CDR1 MNHEY and CDR2 SVGEGT. The CDR3 sequence is 13 residues long. Separately, the same data were catalogued under a study of T cells of mothers and their children. From that report: With the M1S primer of the second PCR, sample barcodes and 2-4 random nucleotides were added. Mothers and children who were related shared slightly more overlap than unrelated pairs, but not significantly more.

This rearrangement joins TRBV6-2 or TRBV6-3 to TRBJ1-5, with 7 bases matching TRBD1. This TCR was recovered from a boy aged 5-17 years in good health. The sample consisted of blood. CDR3 loop: CASTATGDQPQHF. The CDR3 region has the DNA TGTGCCAGCACCGCCACAGGGGATCAGCCCCAGCATTTT.